This TCR beta chain was retrieved from a study of cytomegalovirus exposure and HLA in healthy donors. Whole-study results and caveats: About 150 TCR beta chains were listed as cytomegalovirus-associated. As a later analysis revealed, most CMV-associated TCR beta chains appeared HLA-restricted. The availability of immune exposure information extended only to CMV serostatus.

As to this clone: The antigen remains undetermined.

CDR1 is SGDLS and CDR2 is YYNGEE in the germline V gene. The CDR3 spans 15 residues. Germline trimming cut 3 bases from V and 7 bases from J; bases unmatched to any gene: 7. The PCR made use of 60 Vbeta and 13 Jbeta primers. TCRdb's copy holds only in-frame clones and misses some; the assay was immunoSEQ multiplex PCR. Of about 170,000 clones listed, approximately 88% were seen once; the top ten hold 0.95% to 1.5%. The TCR was taken from a boy aged 2 to 9 in good health and CMV-seronegative. The sequenced material came from PBMCs. This chain joins TRBV9 and TRBJ1-6; 7 bases fit TRBD1. CDR3 in amino acids: CASSATTGLNSPLHF. DNA of the CDR3: TGTGCCAGCAGCGCCACGACAGGGCTAAATTCACCCCTCCACTTT. The entire variable domain, with the rest obtained from reference TRBV9 and TRBJ1-6, is as follows: DSGVTQTPKHLITATGQRVTLRCSPRSGDLSVYWYQQSLDQGLQFLIQYYNGEERAKGNILERFSAQQFPDLHSELNLSSLELGDSALYFCASSATTGLNSPLHFGNGTRLTVT.